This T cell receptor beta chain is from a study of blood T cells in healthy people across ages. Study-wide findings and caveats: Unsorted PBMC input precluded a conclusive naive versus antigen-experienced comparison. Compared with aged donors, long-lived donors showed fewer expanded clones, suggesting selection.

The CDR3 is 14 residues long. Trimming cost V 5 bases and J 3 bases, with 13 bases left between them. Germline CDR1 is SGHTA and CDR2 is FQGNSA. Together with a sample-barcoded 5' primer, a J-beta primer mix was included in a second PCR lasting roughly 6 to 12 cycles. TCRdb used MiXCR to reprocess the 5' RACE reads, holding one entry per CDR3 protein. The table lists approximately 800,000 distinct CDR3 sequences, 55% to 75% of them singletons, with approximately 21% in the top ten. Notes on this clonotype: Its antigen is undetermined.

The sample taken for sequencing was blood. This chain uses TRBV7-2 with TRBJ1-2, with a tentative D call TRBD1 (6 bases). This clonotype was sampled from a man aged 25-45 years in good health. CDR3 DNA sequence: TGTGCCAGCAGCAAACGACAGGCCGACTATGGCTACACCTTC. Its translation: CASSKRQADYGYTF.